One and the same sample provided the 24 T cell receptor beta chains below, sequenced in a study of CD8+CD57+ T cells in acquired aplastic anemia. TCR beta VDJ and CDR3 profiles were obtained from a genomic DNA template. One entry per CDR3 protein results from TCRdb running MiXCR on the reads. The repertoire holds about 160,000 distinct CDR3 sequences, with around 48% as singletons. Sequenced patients had shown CD8+CD57+ cell expansion by flow cytometry. Sequencing was done on a sample of sorted CD4+, CD8+, or CD8+CD57+ T cells (not recorded which) from PBMCs. The receptors originated from a human donor with aplastic anemia.

This clonotype was detected many times. The genes are TRBV6-1 and TRBJ2-7, with D unclear. Germline V gene sequence: CDR1 MNHNS, CDR2 SASEGT. Trimming took 5 bases from V and 3 from J, leaving 20 bases between them. This CDR3 is built from 16 residues. The CDR3 DNA follows: TGTGCCAGCAGTCCCGCCCCGGGCCGTCCCAACTACGAGCAGTACTTC. Translation gives CASSPAPGRPNYEQYF.

This rearrangement joins TRBV29-1 to TRBJ1-5; D call uncertain. Trimming removed 5 bases from V and 7 bases from J, with 18 bases in between. Germline-derived CDR1 and CDR2 are SQVTM and ANQGSEA. The CDR3 extends over 14 amino acids. The CDR3 sequence: CSVCQDSRGQPQHF. The CDR3 nucleotides read TGCAGCGTTTGCCAGGACTCACGTGGACAGCCCCAGCATTTT.

J is TRBJ2-5 and V is TRBV10-3, with D perhaps TRBD2 (6 bases). Trimming shortened V by 6 bases and J by 1 base, and 15 bases separated the two germline ends. The CDR3 contains 15 residues. Germline V gives CDR1 ENHRY, CDR2 SYGVKD. CDR3 sequence: CAIRLGSSVQETQYF. In DNA form, the CDR3 reads TGTGCCATCAGGCTGGGGTCTAGCGTCCAAGAGACCCAGTACTTC.

The CDR3 sequence is CASSIQGGPPYEQYF. CDR3 sequence (DNA): TGTGCCAGTAGTATTCAGGGTGGCCCTCCTTACGAGCAGTACTTC. This chain joins TRBV19 and TRBJ2-7; TRBD1 is a possible D gene (5 bases). V lost 3 bases and J 4 bases, leaving 16 bases between the germline ends. Germline-derived CDR1 and CDR2 are LNHDA and SQIVND (reference sequence). There are 15 residues in the CDR3.

This clonotype has a count of ten or more. The chain uses TRBV5-6 and TRBJ1-2; D may be TRBD1 (6 bases). Germline values: CDR1 SGHDT, CDR2 YYEEEE. The CDR3 contains 15 residues. Between the trimmed V and J ends, which lost 2 bases and 6 bases, there was a span of 17 bases. The CDR3 DNA sequence: TGTGCCAGCAGCTTACTTGGGGGGGCCGATAATGGCTACACCTTC. Translating gives CASSLLGGADNGYTF.

In this sample, this clonotype turned up many times. Here the CDR3 reads CASKRETQYF. The CDR3 DNA reads TGTGCCAGCAAAAGGGAGACCCAGTACTTC. This rearrangement joins TRBV6-2 or TRBV6-3 to TRBJ2-5; D remains unclear. V was cut by 7 bases and J by 5 bases, with 5 bases left in between. The CDR3 extends over 10 amino acids. Germline CDR1 reads MNHEY; CDR2 reads SVGEGT.

This clonotype was observed a handful of times. The J gene is TRBJ2-6, the V gene TRBV2; D unclear. CDR1 is SNHLY and CDR2 is FYNNEI in the germline V gene. This CDR3 has 14 residues. Trimming stripped 3 bases from V and 2 bases from J, with 5 bases between. CDR3 nucleotide sequence: TGTGCCAGCAGTGAGGGAACTGGGGCCAACGTCCTGACTTTC. Its translation is CASSEGTGANVLTF.

This chain connects TRBV19 to TRBJ2-3; 13 bases map to TRBD2. CDR3 length: 17 residues. The J segment lost 5 bases and the V segment lost 6 bases, leaving 11 bases of the junction unmatched. Per the germline V gene, CDR1 is LNHDA and CDR2 is SQIVND (reference sequence). This CDR3 reads CASRPLGTSGEGDTQYF. The CDR3 region has the DNA TGTGCCAGTAGGCCCCTTGGGACTAGCGGGGAGGGAGATACGCAGTATTTT.

This clonotype occurred a few times. This chain connects TRBV12-3 or TRBV12-4 to TRBJ2-1, with 13 nucleotides matching TRBD2. This CDR3 has 23 amino acids. V was clipped by 6 bases and J by 3 bases; unmatched bases: 26. This chain's CDR3 is CASRLNPGLAGPTEITSYNEQFF. CDR3 coding DNA: TGTGCCAGCAGGCTAAATCCGGGACTAGCGGGACCCACGGAGATCACGAGCTACAATGAGCAGTTCTTC.

Many counts were recorded for this clonotype. The V call is TRBV6-4, the J call TRBJ2-6; a weak D match, TRBD1 (5 bases). Trimming removed 6 bases from V and 1 base from J, with 10 bases in between. This CDR3 comprises 15 residues. Germline CDR1 MRHNA, CDR2 SNTAGT. The CDR3 loop reads CASSPDRSGANVLTF. The CDR3 DNA is TGTGCCAGCAGCCCCGACAGATCTGGGGCCAACGTCCTGACTTTC.

The chain links TRBV18 to TRBJ2-1, with 10 bases identical to TRBD1. The V segment lost 6 bases and the J segment 9 bases; nucleotides outside the gene matches: 11. There are 15 residues in the CDR3. CDR1 and CDR2 from the germline V gene are KGHSH and LQKENI. CDR3 bases: TGTGCCAGCTCTCGATACTCGGGACAGGGGAGTGAGCAGTTCTTC. It encodes CASSRYSGQGSEQFF.

The table lists this clonotype with many counts. The J gene is TRBJ2-3, the V gene TRBV6-1; TRBD1 might be the D (5 bases). The CDR3 runs to 14 residues. Deletions cut 4 bases from V and 2 bases from J, with 10 bases between. Germline V gene sequence: CDR1 MNHNS, CDR2 SASEGT. CDR3 nucleotide sequence: TGTGCCAGCAGTGTAGACAGTAACACAGATACGCAGTATTTT. Residues: CASSVDSNTDTQYF.

The chain combines TRBV15 with TRBJ2-3, with D unclear. V shed 3 bases and J shed 7 bases, with 14 bases lying between them. The CDR3 runs 14 residues. Germline V gene lookup returns CDR1 LNHNV and CDR2 YYDKDF (reference sequence). For the CDR3, the DNA is TGTGCCACCAGCAGGGTAACAGCACCGTATACGCAGTATTTT. It translates to CATSRVTAPYTQYF.

The CDR3 loop reads CATSDGGQGRNEQFF. CDR3 DNA: TGTGCCACCAGTGACGGGGGACAGGGACGCAATGAGCAGTTCTTC. This chain uses TRBV24-1 with TRBJ2-1; 9 bases align to TRBD1. Trimming took 4 bases from V and 6 from J; bases not matched to a gene: 6. CDR1 and CDR2 (germline): KGHDR, SFDVKD. The CDR3 contains 15 residues.

This sequence joins TRBV20-1 and TRBJ2-1; 9 nucleotides agree with TRBD2. The germline gives CDR1 DFQATT, CDR2 SNEGSKA (reference sequence). This CDR3 is 14 amino acids long. Losses at the gene ends were 1 base for V and 5 bases for J; bases not matched to a gene: 3. The CDR3 DNA follows: TGCAGTGCTAGAGGACTAGCGGCCAACAATGAGCAGTTCTTC. Translating it yields CSARGLAANNEQFF.

The chain is built from TRBV11-1 and TRBJ2-7, with D unresolved. The germline V gene has CDR1 SGHAT and CDR2 FQDESV (reference sequence). Trimming removed 3 bases from V and 6 bases from J, with 12 bases in between. The CDR3 contains 13 residues. Written as DNA, the CDR3 is TGTGCCAGCAGCTTTAACCGGGCCGCCGAGCAGTACTTC. Amino acid sequence: CASSFNRAAEQYF.

This clonotype was detected ten times or more. The V call is TRBV12-5, the J call TRBJ2-7, with no clear D. V was clipped by 7 bases and J by 0 bases, with 10 bases between them. This CDR3 has 13 residues. Germline assignment: CDR1 LGHNT and CDR2 FRNRAP. CDR3 sequence reads: CASAPRTSYEQYF. The CDR3 DNA reads as TGTGCTAGTGCCCCCCGGACCTCCTACGAGCAGTACTTC.

The rearrangement joins TRBV24-1 to TRBJ2-1; D perhaps matches TRBD1 (5 bases). The CDR3 contains 13 residues. V was shortened by 11 bases and J by 8 bases, with 18 bases between the two germline ends. Germline V gives CDR1 KGHDR, CDR2 SFDVKD. The CDR3, as DNA: TGTGCCAGTAGTAATCTCGTAGGGGATGAGCAGTTCTTC. This codes for CASSNLVGDEQFF.

On this clonotype itself: A read error may explain this, as a much larger clone is one base away. This rearrangement joins TRBV18 to TRBJ1-1; no firm D call. The germline V and J ends were trimmed by 3 bases and 1 base, with 6 bases remaining between them. This CDR3 is built from 13 residues. The germline CDR1 and CDR2 sequences are KGHSH and LQKENI. CDR3 residues: CASSPSQNTEAFF. CDR3 bases: TGTGCCAGCTCACCTTCTCAGAACACTGAAGCTTTCTTT. The variable domain in full, with the rest retrieved from reference TRBV18 and TRBJ1-1, is NAGVMQNPRHLVRRRGQEARLRCSPMKGHSHVYWYRQLPEEGLKFMVYLQKENIIDESGMPKERFSAEFPKEGPSILRIQQVVRGDSAAYFCASSPSQNTEAFFGQGTRLTVV.

The chain is built from TRBV15 and TRBJ1-2, with 8 bases lining up with TRBD1. V lost 5 bases to trimming and J lost 6 bases; unmatched junction nucleotides: 8. Germline assignment: CDR1 LNHNV and CDR2 YYDKDF (reference sequence). CDR3 length: 14 amino acids. CDR3 DNA sequence: TGTGCCACCAGCGAAAGGAAGACAGGGGATGGCTACACCTTC. It encodes CATSERKTGDGYTF.

This clonotype showed up just once. The chain employs TRBV10-3 and TRBJ1-1; 7 bases align to TRBD1. Per germline, CDR1 ENHRY and CDR2 SYGVKD. The CDR3 is made up of 13 amino acids. Trimming removed 10 bases from V and 1 base from J; junction bases left unmatched: 6. The CDR3 reads CASGTGANTEAFF. In nucleotides, the CDR3 is TGTGCCAGCGGTACAGGGGCGAACACTGAAGCTTTCTTT.

The chain couples TRBV5-4 to TRBJ1-4; tentative D call: TRBD1 (5 bases). The germline V and J ends were trimmed by 0 bases and 13 bases, with 10 bases remaining between them. CDR1 and CDR2 from the germline V gene are SGHNT and YYREEE (reference sequence). The CDR3 has 12 residues. Written as DNA, the CDR3 is TGTGCCAGCAGCTTGGCGTCAGGGAGACTGTTTTTT. This translates into CASSLASGRLFF.

This rearrangement joins TRBV5-1 to TRBJ2-7; no reliable D call. This CDR3 has 14 amino acids. Germline-derived CDR1 and CDR2 are SGHRS and YFSETQ. V was shortened by 2 bases and J by 5 bases, with 14 bases between the two germline ends. CDR3 nucleotides: TGCGCCAGCAGCTTAGTGTCGGTCACCCACGAGCAGTACTTC. Its protein is CASSLVSVTHEQYF. The whole variable domain, filled in from reference TRBV5-1 and TRBJ2-7, reads KAGVTQTPRYLIKTRGQQVTLSCSPISGHRSVSWYQQTPGQGLQFLFEYFSETQRNKGNFPGRFSGRQFSNSRSEMNVSTLELGDSALYLCASSLVSVTHEQYFGPGTRLTVT.

This clonotype was counted only a few times. The J gene is TRBJ2-1, the V gene TRBV10-3, with 7 bases aligning to TRBD1. The V gene's germline CDR1 is ENHRY and CDR2 SYGVKD. Trimming at V came to 10 bases and at J to 2 bases, leaving 11 bases not matched to a gene. The CDR3 covers 15 residues. CDR3 coding DNA: TGTGCCACAAACCCCAGGACAGGAGCCTACAATGAGCAGTTCTTC. Its translation is CATNPRTGAYNEQFF.